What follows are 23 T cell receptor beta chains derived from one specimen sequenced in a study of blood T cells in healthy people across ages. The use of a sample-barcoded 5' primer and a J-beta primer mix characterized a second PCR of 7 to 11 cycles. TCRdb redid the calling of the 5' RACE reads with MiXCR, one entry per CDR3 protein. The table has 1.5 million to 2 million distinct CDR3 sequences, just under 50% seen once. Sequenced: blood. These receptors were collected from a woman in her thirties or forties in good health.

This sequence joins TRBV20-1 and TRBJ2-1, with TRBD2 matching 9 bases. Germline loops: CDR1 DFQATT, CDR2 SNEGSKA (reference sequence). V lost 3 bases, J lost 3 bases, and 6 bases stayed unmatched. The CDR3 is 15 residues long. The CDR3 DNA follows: TGCAGTGCTAGTAGAGCGGGGGGCCACTACAATGAGCAGTTCTTC. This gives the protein CSASRAGGHYNEQFF.

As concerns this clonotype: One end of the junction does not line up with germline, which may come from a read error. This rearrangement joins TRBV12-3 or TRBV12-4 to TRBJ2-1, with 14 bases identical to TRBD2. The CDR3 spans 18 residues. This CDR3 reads CTSSFPTSGGAGYNEQFF. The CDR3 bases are TGTACCAGCAGTTTCCCGACTAGCGGGGGGGCTGGGTACAATGAGCAGTTCTTC.

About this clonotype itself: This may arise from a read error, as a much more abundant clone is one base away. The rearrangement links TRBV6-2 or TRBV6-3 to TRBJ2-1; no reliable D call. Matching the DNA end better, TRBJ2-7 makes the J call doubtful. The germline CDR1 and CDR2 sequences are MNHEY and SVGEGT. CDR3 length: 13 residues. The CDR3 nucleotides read TGTGCCAGCAGTTCCGTGGCCTACAATGAGCAGTACTTC. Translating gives CASSSVAYNEQYF.

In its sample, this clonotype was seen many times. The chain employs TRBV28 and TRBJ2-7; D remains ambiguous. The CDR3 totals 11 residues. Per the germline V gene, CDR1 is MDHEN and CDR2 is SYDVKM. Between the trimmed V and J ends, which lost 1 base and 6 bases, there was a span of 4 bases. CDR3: CASSLSGEQYF. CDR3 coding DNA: TGTGCCAGCAGTTTATCGGGCGAGCAGTACTTC.

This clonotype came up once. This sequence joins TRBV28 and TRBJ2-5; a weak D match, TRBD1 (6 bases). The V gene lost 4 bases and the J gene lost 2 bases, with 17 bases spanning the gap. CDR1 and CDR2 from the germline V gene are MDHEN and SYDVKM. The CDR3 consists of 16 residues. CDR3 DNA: TGTGCCAGCAGTTGGATATCTGGGACAAAACAAGAGACCCAGTACTTC. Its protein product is CASSWISGTKQETQYF.

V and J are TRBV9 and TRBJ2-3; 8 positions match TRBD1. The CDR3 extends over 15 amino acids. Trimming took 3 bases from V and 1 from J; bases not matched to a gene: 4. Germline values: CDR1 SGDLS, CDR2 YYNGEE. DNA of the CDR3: TGTGCCAGCAGCGGACAGGGGATACGCACAGATACGCAGTATTTT. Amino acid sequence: CASSGQGIRTDTQYF.

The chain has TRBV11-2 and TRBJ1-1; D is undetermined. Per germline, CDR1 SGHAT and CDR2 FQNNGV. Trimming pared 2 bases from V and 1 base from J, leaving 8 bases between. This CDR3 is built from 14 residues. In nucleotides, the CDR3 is TGTGCCAGCAGCTTATTCCGACAGAACACTGAAGCTTTCTTT. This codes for CASSLFRQNTEAFF.

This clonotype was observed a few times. The CDR3 is CSLTPGLAGGGEGDTQYF. The CDR3 bases are TGCAGCCTCACTCCGGGACTAGCGGGGGGAGGAGAGGGAGATACGCAGTATTTT. The chain couples TRBV20-1 to TRBJ2-3; TRBD2 agrees at 15 bases. CDR1 DFQATT and CDR2 SNEGSKA come from the germline V gene (reference sequence). This CDR3 region has 18 residues.

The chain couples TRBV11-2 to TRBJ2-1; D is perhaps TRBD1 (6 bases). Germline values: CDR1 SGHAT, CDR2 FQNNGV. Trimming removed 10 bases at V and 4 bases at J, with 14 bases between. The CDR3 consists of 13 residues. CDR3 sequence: CANSRTDYNEQFF. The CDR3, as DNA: TGTGCCAACTCCCGGACAGATTACAATGAGCAGTTCTTC.

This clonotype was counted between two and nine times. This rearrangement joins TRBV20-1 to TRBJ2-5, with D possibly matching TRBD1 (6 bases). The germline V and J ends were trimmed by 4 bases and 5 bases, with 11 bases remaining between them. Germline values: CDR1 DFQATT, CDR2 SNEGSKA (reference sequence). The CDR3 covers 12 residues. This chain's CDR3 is CSATGVGETQYF. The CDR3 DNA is TGCAGTGCTACAGGGGTGGGTGAGACCCAGTACTTC.

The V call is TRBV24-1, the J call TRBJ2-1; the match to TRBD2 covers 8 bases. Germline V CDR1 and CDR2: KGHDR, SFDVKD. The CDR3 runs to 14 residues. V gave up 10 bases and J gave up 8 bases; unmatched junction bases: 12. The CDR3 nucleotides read TGTGCCACTGCCACGGGGGGGGCCCGCGATGAGCAGTTCTTC. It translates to CATATGGARDEQFF.

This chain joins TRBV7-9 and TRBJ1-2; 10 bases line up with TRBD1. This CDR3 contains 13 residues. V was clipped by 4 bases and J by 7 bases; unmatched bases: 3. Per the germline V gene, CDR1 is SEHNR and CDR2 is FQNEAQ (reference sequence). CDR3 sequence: CASSSRTGGGYTF. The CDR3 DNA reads TGTGCCAGCAGCTCCCGGACAGGGGGTGGCTACACCTTC.

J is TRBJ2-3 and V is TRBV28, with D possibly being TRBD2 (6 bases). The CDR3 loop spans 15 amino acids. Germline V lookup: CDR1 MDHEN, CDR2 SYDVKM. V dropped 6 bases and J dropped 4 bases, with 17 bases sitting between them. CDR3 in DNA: TGTGCCAGCAGGGAACGCGGGAATAAGGCAGATACGCAGTATTTT. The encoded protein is CASRERGNKADTQYF.

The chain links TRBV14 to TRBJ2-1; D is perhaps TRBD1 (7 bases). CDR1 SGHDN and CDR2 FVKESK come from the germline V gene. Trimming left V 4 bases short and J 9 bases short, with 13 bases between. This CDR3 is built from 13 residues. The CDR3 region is CASSRPRGAEQFF. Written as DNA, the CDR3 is TGTGCCAGCAGCCGACCCAGGGGGGCTGAGCAGTTCTTC.

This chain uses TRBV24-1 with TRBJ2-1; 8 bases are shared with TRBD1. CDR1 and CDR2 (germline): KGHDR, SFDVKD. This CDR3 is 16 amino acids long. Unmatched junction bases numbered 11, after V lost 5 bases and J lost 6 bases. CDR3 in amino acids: CATSAKDREIFNEQFF. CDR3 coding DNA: TGTGCCACCAGTGCCAAGGACAGGGAAATTTTCAATGAGCAGTTCTTC.

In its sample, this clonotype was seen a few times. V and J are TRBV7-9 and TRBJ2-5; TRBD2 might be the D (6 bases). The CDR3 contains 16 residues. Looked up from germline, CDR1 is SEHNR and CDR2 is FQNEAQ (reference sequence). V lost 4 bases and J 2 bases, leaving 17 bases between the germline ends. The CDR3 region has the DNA TGTGCCAGCAGCTCCCGACAGACCGGGGGACAAGAGACCCAGTACTTC. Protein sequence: CASSSRQTGGQETQYF.

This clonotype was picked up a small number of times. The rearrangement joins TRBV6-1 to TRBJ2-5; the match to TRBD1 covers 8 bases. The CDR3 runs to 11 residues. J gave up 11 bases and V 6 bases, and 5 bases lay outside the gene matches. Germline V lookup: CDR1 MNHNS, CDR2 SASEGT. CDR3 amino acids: CASRQGDEQYF. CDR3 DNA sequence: TGTGCCAGCAGACAGGGGGATGAGCAGTACTTC.

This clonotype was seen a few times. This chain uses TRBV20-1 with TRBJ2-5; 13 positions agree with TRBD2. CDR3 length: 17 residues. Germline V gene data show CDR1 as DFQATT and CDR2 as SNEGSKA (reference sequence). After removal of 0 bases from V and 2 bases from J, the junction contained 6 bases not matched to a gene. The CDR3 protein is CSARDLLAGGSQETQYF. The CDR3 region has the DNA TGCAGTGCTAGAGACCTACTAGCGGGGGGGAGTCAAGAGACCCAGTACTTC.

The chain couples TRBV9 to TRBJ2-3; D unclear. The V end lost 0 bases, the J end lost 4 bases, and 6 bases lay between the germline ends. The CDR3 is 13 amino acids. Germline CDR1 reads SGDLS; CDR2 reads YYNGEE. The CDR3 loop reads CASSVVPADTQYF. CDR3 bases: TGTGCCAGCAGCGTAGTCCCGGCAGATACGCAGTATTTT.

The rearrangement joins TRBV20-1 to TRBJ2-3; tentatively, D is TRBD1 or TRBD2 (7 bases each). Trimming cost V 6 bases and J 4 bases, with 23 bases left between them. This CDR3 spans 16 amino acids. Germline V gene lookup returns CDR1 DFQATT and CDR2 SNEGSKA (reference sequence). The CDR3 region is CSAIYSRGGASDTQYF. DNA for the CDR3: TGCAGTGCGATATATAGCAGGGGGGGGGCCTCAGATACGCAGTATTTT.

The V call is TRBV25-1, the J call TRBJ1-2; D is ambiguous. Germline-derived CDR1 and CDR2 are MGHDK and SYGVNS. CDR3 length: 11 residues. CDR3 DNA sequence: TGTGCATATAAAGATAACTATGGCTACACCTTC. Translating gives CAYKDNYGYTF.

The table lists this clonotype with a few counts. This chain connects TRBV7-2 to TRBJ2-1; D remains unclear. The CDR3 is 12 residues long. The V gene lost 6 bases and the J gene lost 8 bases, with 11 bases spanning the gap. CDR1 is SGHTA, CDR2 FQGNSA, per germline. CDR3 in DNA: TGTGCCAGCAGTCTCAGAAGGGATGAGCAGTTCTTC. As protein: CASSLRRDEQFF. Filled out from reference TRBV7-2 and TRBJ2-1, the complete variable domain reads GAGVSQSPSNKVTEKGKDVELRCDPISGHTALYWYRQSLGQGLEFLIYFQGNSAPDKSGLPSDRFSAERTGGSVSTLTIQRTQQEDSAVYLCASSLRRDEQFFGPGTRLTVL.

This CDR3 reads CASSVGGVLEETQYF. DNA for the CDR3: TGTGCCAGCAGCGTAGGGGGCGTCCTCGAAGAGACCCAGTACTTC. The chain is built from TRBV9 and TRBJ2-5, with D possibly matching TRBD1 (5 bases). The CDR3 length is 15 residues. Germline CDR1 is SGDLS and CDR2 is YYNGEE. Trimming removed 0 bases at V and 3 bases at J, with 12 bases between. Looking up the rest from reference TRBV9 and TRBJ2-5 gives the full variable domain: DSGVTQTPKHLITATGQRVTLRCSPRSGDLSVYWYQQSLDQGLQFLIQYYNGEERAKGNILERFSAQQFPDLHSELNLSSLELGDSALYFCASSVGGVLEETQYFGPGTRLLVL.